This TCR beta chain originates from a study of blood T cells in healthy people across ages. Findings of the study overall: Estimates drawn from one million T cells were deemed to understate diversity.

This clonotype was seen a few times. The antigen remains unidentified. With a J-beta primer mix and a sample-barcoded 5' primer, a second PCR ran roughly 7 to 11 cycles. TCRdb re-called the 5' RACE reads with MiXCR, one entry per CDR3 protein. The data show fewer than 800,000 distinct CDR3 sequences, with approximately 25% seen just once and under 10% held by the top ten. In germline, CDR1 is SGHDT, CDR2 YYEEEE. The CDR3 runs to 13 residues. The sample was also linked to a second study, of T cells of mothers and their children. As that report states: The people who donated were a few healthy Caucasian mothers and their six children.

The J gene is TRBJ2-5, the V gene TRBV5-6, with D possibly matching TRBD2 (5 bases). Matching the DNA end better, TRBJ2-7 makes the J call doubtful. Input material: blood. This TCR derives from a boy between 10 and 17 years old in good health. CDR3 region: CASSLDGEYEQYF. The CDR3 DNA is TGTGCCAGCAGCTTGGACGGGGAGTACGAGCAGTACTTC.